The clone carrying this TCR beta chain was counted only a few times. The antigen remains undetermined. This record comes from a study of T-cell memory formation after mild COVID-19. Looking at the study overall: The two donors had largely donor-specific TCR clusters. Broader study findings: Prior to infection, memory already included some responding clones, suggesting cross-reactive memory joined. Clones shrinking from day 15 to 85 showed even CD4/CD8 mixes; later expanders tilted CD4+.

The TCR alpha and TCR beta cDNA libraries, bearing sample barcodes and UMIs, were generated by 5'RACE using constant-segment primers. TCRdb analysed the 5' RACE reads with MiXCR anew, one entry per CDR3 protein. Among about 610,000 distinct CDR3 sequences listed, around 16% were seen once. V lost 3 bases, J lost 3 bases, and 23 bases lay in between. Germline V gives CDR1 MGHRA, CDR2 YSYEKL. The CDR3 covers 19 residues. The chain has TRBV4-1 and TRBJ2-2, with D perhaps matching TRBD1 or TRBD2 (6 bases each). The sample was PBMCs or a T cell subset sorted from them (not recorded which). The clonotype was recovered from an adult woman who had mild COVID-19 (a few samples of this study predate the infection). Cell type and time point are not known. For the CDR3, the DNA is TGCGCCAGCAGCCACCCCGGACAGCCGGCCGGGGGCGACACCGGGGAGCTGTTTTTT. Its protein product is CASSHPGQPAGGDTGELFF.